The 30 T cell receptor beta chains listed next were all sequenced from one sample in a study of Ad26.COV2.S vaccination and SARS-CoV-2 variants. Libraries were prepared by immunoSEQ multiplex PCR; TCRdb keeps only in-frame clonotypes and omits some of them. Among 200,000 to 300,000 clones listed, approximately 88% were seen once. This sample's treatment: roughly 19 received Ad26.COV2.S at low or high dose, single or two shots; about 5 received placebo; per-sample allocation not given. Specimen acquisition occurred on day 63 following the initial vaccine or placebo injection. The sample was peripheral blood, taken in a trial of Ad26.COV2.S vaccine versus placebo. Receptors originate from a person between 18 and 59 years old who received the Ad26.COV2.S COVID-19 vaccine or a placebo.

The chain links TRBV5-1 to TRBJ2-7, with TRBD1 identical over 10 bases. V dropped 4 bases and J dropped 4; count of bases not matched to a gene: 8. Germline values: CDR1 SGHRS, CDR2 YFSETQ. This CDR3 is built from 15 residues. CDR3 DNA sequence: TGCGCCAGCAGCGGACGGACAGGGGGTTTTTACGAGCAGTACTTC. Its translation is CASSGRTGGFYEQYF. The full variable domain, its missing parts supplied by reference TRBV5-1 and TRBJ2-7, is KAGVTQTPRYLIKTRGQQVTLSCSPISGHRSVSWYQQTPGQGLQFLFEYFSETQRNKGNFPGRFSGRQFSNSRSEMNVSTLELGDSALYLCASSGRTGGFYEQYFGPGTRLTVT.

This chain joins TRBV6-5 and TRBJ2-7; 9 bases align to TRBD1. Germline V gene lookup returns CDR1 MNHEY and CDR2 SVGAGI. The CDR3 totals 12 residues. The V gene end was trimmed by 5 bases and the J gene end by 6 bases; junction bases not matched to a gene: 2. CDR3 DNA sequence: TGTGCCAGCAGTATGACAGGGGGCGAGCAGTACTTC. It yields the protein CASSMTGGEQYF.

This rearrangement joins TRBV7-2 to TRBJ2-7; 9 bases line up with TRBD2. Germline V gives CDR1 SGHTA, CDR2 FQGNSA. CDR3 length equals 15 residues. V lost 1 base, J lost 2 bases, and 3 bases stayed unmatched. CDR3 sequence reads: CASSLDSSGAYEQYF. As DNA, the CDR3 is TGTGCCAGCAGCTTAGACTCTAGCGGGGCCTACGAGCAGTACTTC.

V usage is TRBV3-1 (or the pseudogene TRBV3-2) and J usage is TRBJ2-2; D unresolved. The V gene lost 6 bases and the J gene lost 0 bases, with 5 bases spanning the gap. There are 13 residues in the CDR3. Germline CDR1 is LGHDT and CDR2 is YNNKEL (reference sequence). CDR3 sequence: CASRVSNTGELFF. The CDR3 nucleotides read TGTGCCAGCAGGGTCTCGAACACCGGGGAGCTGTTTTTT.

This sequence joins TRBV28 and TRBJ1-2; TRBD1 is a possible D gene (6 bases). V lost 6 bases and J 4 bases, leaving 9 bases between the germline ends. The CDR3 runs 12 residues. Germline lookup yields CDR1 MDHEN and CDR2 SYDVKM. The CDR3 loop reads CASRTGSYGYTF. Here the CDR3 DNA reads TGTGCCAGCAGGACAGGTAGCTATGGCTACACCTTC.

This chain connects TRBV4-1 to TRBJ2-1, with 14 bases matching TRBD2. V was clipped by 6 bases and J by 7 bases; unmatched bases: 8. The germline V gene has CDR1 MGHRA and CDR2 YSYEKL. The CDR3 has 16 amino acids. DNA of the CDR3: TGCGCCAGCAGGGCGACTAGCGGGGGGGCTAGGAATGAGCAGTTCTTC. The encoded protein is CASRATSGGARNEQFF.

The rearrangement uses TRBV13 and TRBJ1-2; 9 bases match TRBD1. J lost 6 bases, V lost 4 bases, and 6 bases had no gene match. This CDR3 contains 14 residues. Germline lookup yields CDR1 PRHDT and CDR2 FYEKMQ (reference sequence). Here the CDR3 reads CASSWWTGDNGYTF. The CDR3 DNA is TGTGCCAGCAGCTGGTGGACAGGGGACAATGGCTACACCTTC.

This sequence joins TRBV6-5 and TRBJ1-1, with D unresolved. Per germline, CDR1 MNHEY and CDR2 SVGAGI. CDR3 size: 13 residues. Trimming shortened V by 0 bases and J by 7 bases, and 9 bases separated the two germline ends. The CDR3 DNA follows: TGTGCCAGCAGTTACTCATGGCAGAGTGAAGCTTTCTTT. It is translated as CASSYSWQSEAFF.

The CDR3 DNA reads TGTGCCAGCAGTTACAGGCAGGGGGCGGACGAGCAGTACTTC. It translates to CASSYRQGADEQYF. The gene calls are TRBV6-2 or TRBV6-3 and TRBJ2-7; 8 bases match TRBD1. CDR1 is MNHEY and CDR2 is SVGEGT in the germline V gene. Trimming cost V 2 bases and J 5 bases; bases outside gene matches: 5. The CDR3 contains 14 residues.

The rearrangement links TRBV28 to TRBJ2-7, with a weak D call TRBD2 (6 bases). The CDR3 totals 18 residues. Germline-derived CDR1 and CDR2 are MDHEN and SYDVKM. V was clipped by 1 base and J by 5 bases, with 24 bases between them. The CDR3, as DNA: TGTGCCAGCAGTTTATTATTCGGGGGTCCCGGGGGTAGCGACGAGCAGTACTTC. The encoded protein is CASSLLFGGPGGSDEQYF.

This chain links TRBV18 with TRBJ1-1; D not resolved. Germline-derived CDR1 and CDR2 are KGHSH and LQKENI. This CDR3 has 15 residues. V was shortened by 3 bases and J by 3 bases, with 14 bases between the two germline ends. The CDR3 DNA is TGTGCCAGCTCACCGAGGACTCTGGGAGACACTGAAGCTTTCTTT. This translates into CASSPRTLGDTEAFF.

DNA for the CDR3: TGTGCCAGCGGTCACGGTTATTCGGATCAGCCCCAGCATTTT. Residues: CASGHGYSDQPQHF. The chain recombines TRBV9 with TRBJ1-5; the D is unclear. Germline V gives CDR1 SGDLS, CDR2 YYNGEE. The CDR3 loop spans 14 amino acids. With 7 bases removed from V and 5 bases from J, the gap between germline ends came to 16 bases.

The chain has TRBV6-5 and TRBJ1-2, with D possibly being TRBD1 (5 bases). The CDR3 loop spans 11 amino acids. CDR1 and CDR2 from the germline V gene are MNHEY and SVGAGI. V was clipped by 6 bases and J by 5 bases, with 7 bases between them. This CDR3 is CASSRVYGYTF. The CDR3, as DNA: TGTGCCAGCAGCAGGGTTTATGGCTACACCTTC.

This clone has just one count. This chain connects TRBV7-2 to TRBJ2-5; tentatively, D is TRBD2 (5 bases). The V end lost 8 bases, the J end lost 1 base, and 11 bases lay between the germline ends. The CDR3 is made up of 13 amino acids. The germline V gene has CDR1 SGHTA and CDR2 FQGNSA. CDR3 sequence: CASLGSGQETQYF. Here the CDR3 DNA reads TGTGCCAGCCTGGGGAGTGGCCAAGAGACCCAGTACTTC.

The V gene is TRBV7-9, the J gene TRBJ2-2; maybe TRBD1 (6 bases). In germline, CDR1 is SEHNR, CDR2 FQNEAQ (reference sequence). The CDR3 is 19 amino acids. Trimming removed 10 bases at V and 0 bases at J, with 27 bases between. The CDR3 reads CAIPRVAGAAVTNTGELFF. The CDR3 DNA sequence: TGTGCCATACCGAGGGTGGCAGGGGCCGCCGTCACGAACACCGGGGAGCTGTTTTTT.

The table lists this clone with a count of one. The chain combines TRBV18 with TRBJ2-7, with D possibly matching TRBD2 (5 bases). The V end lost 6 bases, the J end lost 4 bases, and 13 bases lay between the germline ends. The V gene's germline CDR1 is KGHSH and CDR2 LQKENI. CDR3 size: 13 residues. The chain's CDR3 is CASSMTGSYEQYF. The CDR3 DNA sequence: TGTGCCAGCTCTATGACGGGGAGTTACGAGCAGTACTTC.

This chain links TRBV20-1 with TRBJ2-3; no reliable D call. There are 11 residues in the CDR3. CDR1 is DFQATT and CDR2 is SNEGSKA in the germline V gene (reference sequence). V lost 6 bases and J lost 3, with 7 bases in between. Here the CDR3 reads CSAWITDTQYF. DNA for the CDR3: TGCAGTGCCTGGATAACAGATACGCAGTATTTT.

CDR3 in DNA: TGTGCCAGCAGCTTACGACGAGGGGGTGAAGCTTTCTTT. It codes for CASSLRRGGEAFF. The J gene is TRBJ1-1, the V gene TRBV11-3; D possibly corresponds to TRBD1 (6 bases). The V end was cut by 2 bases, the J end by 7 bases, with 11 bases between. The CDR3 extends over 13 amino acids. The germline V gene encodes CDR1 SGHNT and CDR2 YENEEA.

In DNA form, the CDR3 reads TGTGCCAGCAGCGAAAATACAGGAAACACCATATATTTT. This encodes CASSENTGNTIYF. The chain recombines TRBV7-9 with TRBJ1-3; D not certain. Germline V CDR1 and CDR2: SEHNR, FQNEAQ (reference sequence). V lost 5 bases to trimming and J lost 4 bases, with 9 bases between them. The CDR3 sequence is 13 residues long.

V usage is TRBV27 and J usage is TRBJ2-6; tentatively, D is TRBD2 (8 bases). Trimming took 5 bases from V and 0 from J, leaving 17 bases between them. The CDR3 is made up of 18 amino acids. Germline-derived CDR1 and CDR2 are MNHEY and SMNVEV (reference sequence). CDR3 bases: TGTGCCAGCAGTGCCCTGACAGGGACTAGCTCTGGGGCCAACGTCCTGACTTTC. Protein sequence: CASSALTGTSSGANVLTF.

The chain employs TRBV4-1 and TRBJ1-6; the D is unclear. V shed 4 bases and J shed 7 bases, with 5 bases lying between them. Germline-derived CDR1 and CDR2 are MGHRA and YSYEKL. The CDR3 runs 12 residues. The CDR3 coding sequence is TGCGCCAGCAGCCGTCGAAATTCACCCCTCCACTTT. Protein product: CASSRRNSPLHF.

The chain couples TRBV14 to TRBJ2-1; tentatively, D is TRBD1 or TRBD2 (5 bases each). The CDR3 contains 16 residues. Trimming stripped 3 bases from V and 0 bases from J, with 12 bases between. Germline CDR1 SGHDN, CDR2 FVKESK. CDR3 coding DNA: TGTGCCAGCAGCCAGTACCGGGACCTCTCCTACAATGAGCAGTTCTTC. It encodes CASSQYRDLSYNEQFF. Variable domain in full (rest from reference TRBV14 and TRBJ2-1): EAGVTQFPSHSVIEKGQTVTLRCDPISGHDNLYWYRRVMGKEIKFLLHFVKESKQDESGMPNNRFLAERTGGTYSTLKVQPAELEDSGVYFCASSQYRDLSYNEQFFGPGTRLTVL.

This rearrangement joins TRBV5-8 to TRBJ1-6; 8 bases agree with TRBD1. Trimming at V came to 4 bases and at J to 4 bases, leaving 10 bases not matched to a gene. Germline V gene lookup returns CDR1 SGHTS and CDR2 YDEGEE. This CDR3 has 17 amino acids. DNA of the CDR3: TGTGCCAGCAGCCCTAGGACAGGGACGGATTATAATTCACCCCTCCACTTT. It specifies CASSPRTGTDYNSPLHF. The full variable domain, its missing parts supplied by reference TRBV5-8 and TRBJ1-6, is EAGVTQSPTHLIKTRGQQATLRCSPISGHTSVYWYQQALGLGLQFLLWYDEGEERNRGNFPPRFSGRQFPNYSSELNVNALELEDSALYLCASSPRTGTDYNSPLHFGNGTRLTVT.

This chain links TRBV5-6 with TRBJ2-1, with TRBD1 as a possible D gene (6 bases). The CDR3 loop spans 12 amino acids. Trimming shortened V by 0 bases and J by 13 bases, and 11 bases separated the two germline ends. Per the germline V gene, CDR1 is SGHDT and CDR2 is YYEEEE. CDR3 in DNA: TGTGCCAGCAGCTTGGGTACGGACAGTCAGTTCTTC. As protein: CASSLGTDSQFF.

The chain links TRBV7-2 to TRBJ2-7, with 14 bases aligning to TRBD2. The V gene's germline CDR1 is SGHTA and CDR2 FQGNSA. This CDR3 is built from 14 residues. With V trimmed by 4 bases and J by 9 bases, 5 bases remained unmatched. CDR3 loop: CASSSGLAGDGQYF. In DNA, the CDR3 is TGTGCCAGCAGCTCGGGACTAGCGGGAGACGGGCAGTACTTC.

The chain employs TRBV28 and TRBJ1-2; TRBD1 agrees at 9 bases. This CDR3 contains 16 residues. Looked up from germline, CDR1 is MDHEN and CDR2 is SYDVKM. J was trimmed by 4 bases and V by 6 bases; bases with no gene match: 12. CDR3 amino acids: CASSAHSGQGSYGYTF. As DNA, the CDR3 is TGTGCCAGCAGCGCCCACTCGGGACAGGGTTCCTATGGCTACACCTTC.

V is TRBV4-3 and J is TRBJ2-3, with TRBD2 matching 10 bases. V lost 0 bases to trimming and J lost 6 bases; unmatched junction nucleotides: 12. The CDR3 spans 18 residues. From germline, CDR1 is LGHNA and CDR2 YSLEER. The CDR3 coding sequence is TGCGCCAGCAGCCAAGATACTAGGACAGCGGGACTAGCGGATACGCAGTATTTT. Protein sequence: CASSQDTRTAGLADTQYF.

The CDR3 DNA reads TGTGCCAGCAGCTTAGGGGCGGCGGGGGCTGGAAACACCATATATTTT. Its protein is CASSLGAAGAGNTIYF. The chain links TRBV7-8 to TRBJ1-3, with a tentative D call TRBD1 (5 bases). V lost 1 base to trimming and J lost 2 bases, with 12 bases between them. From germline, CDR1 is SGHVS and CDR2 FQNEAQ. This CDR3 spans 16 amino acids.

This rearrangement joins TRBV27 to TRBJ2-1; TRBD1 aligns across 9 bases. This CDR3 has 12 amino acids. Germline assignment: CDR1 MNHEY and CDR2 SMNVEV (reference sequence). V shed 8 bases, J shed 7 bases, and the junction held 3 bases outside the gene matches. This chain's CDR3 is CASWDRANEQFF. CDR3 DNA: TGTGCCAGCTGGGACAGGGCAAATGAGCAGTTCTTC.

The rearrangement uses TRBV25-1 and TRBJ1-1; D might be TRBD1 (6 bases). The CDR3 runs to 15 residues. Trimming took 4 bases from V and 3 from J, leaving 15 bases between them. Germline V lookup: CDR1 MGHDK, CDR2 SYGVNS. CDR3 sequence (DNA): TGTGCCAGCAGTGTACAGGGTGGGGCGGACACTGAAGCTTTCTTT. Protein product: CASSVQGGADTEAFF.